These 14 T cell receptor beta chains came from one sample sequenced in a study of cytomegalovirus exposure and HLA in healthy donors. The PCR ran on 60 Vbeta and 13 Jbeta primers. The table came from immunoSEQ multiplex PCR; TCRdb's copy has only in-frame clones and leaves some out. This repertoire shows roughly 120,000 clones, about 75% found once; its top ten account for roughly 3%. Sequencing was performed on PBMCs. The receptor set was obtained from a woman in her forties in good health and CMV-seropositive.

This clone was recorded once. The chain combines TRBV28 with TRBJ1-5; 12 bases map to TRBD1. The V gene's germline CDR1 is MDHEN and CDR2 SYDVKM. Germline trimming cut 4 bases from V and 4 bases from J; bases unmatched to any gene: 8. The CDR3 contains 17 residues. The CDR3 sequence: CASSSLGQGASNQPQHF. CDR3 in DNA: TGTGCCAGCAGTTCCCTGGGACAGGGGGCGAGTAATCAGCCCCAGCATTTT.

This sequence joins TRBV25-1 and TRBJ1-6; D is uncertain. The germline CDR1 and CDR2 sequences are MGHDK and SYGVNS. This CDR3 is 16 amino acids long. Trimming cost V 7 bases and J 8 bases, with 21 bases left between them. The CDR3: CASTLSGGSVDSPLHF. In nucleotides, the CDR3 is TGTGCCAGCACCCTATCGGGAGGCTCCGTGGATTCACCCCTCCACTTT.

The table lists this clone with a count of one. The chain couples TRBV19 to TRBJ1-2; 12 bases fit TRBD1. CDR3 length equals 16 residues. V shed 2 bases, J shed 7 bases, and the junction held 8 bases outside the gene matches. Per germline, CDR1 LNHDA and CDR2 SQIVND (reference sequence). In nucleotides, the CDR3 is TGTGCCAGTAGTATACTGACGGGACAGGGGGCGATTGGCTACACCTTC. Protein sequence: CASSILTGQGAIGYTF.

The chain links TRBV5-1 to TRBJ2-5, with D possibly matching TRBD2 (6 bases). The CDR3 length is 12 residues. CDR1 and CDR2 from the germline V gene are SGHRS and YFSETQ. The ends were cut back, 0 bases at V and 11 bases at J, with 11 bases in the middle. CDR3 sequence: CASSLGGEEQYF. In DNA, the CDR3 is TGCGCCAGCAGCTTGGGGGGGGAAGAGCAGTACTTC.

This clone turned up a few times. This chain joins TRBV11-2 and TRBJ2-1; D unclear. The CDR3 spans 15 residues. Germline values: CDR1 SGHAT, CDR2 FQNNGV. V lost 1 base to trimming and J lost 6 bases, with 13 bases between them. Here the CDR3 reads CASSLVPAGTNEQFF. The CDR3 DNA is TGTGCCAGCAGCTTAGTCCCCGCAGGAACCAATGAGCAGTTCTTC.

The CDR3 DNA reads as TGTGCCAGCAGTTCCGGGACAGGAAACACCGGGGAGCTGTTTTTT. Encoded protein: CASSSGTGNTGELFF. The J gene is TRBJ2-2, the V gene TRBV6-5; 8 bases map to TRBD1. The CDR3 is 15 residues long. Trimming cost V 4 bases and J 2 bases; bases outside gene matches: 3. Germline CDR1 MNHEY, CDR2 SVGAGI.

This chain links TRBV5-6 with TRBJ2-7; a weak D match, TRBD1 (5 bases). The CDR3 is made up of 16 amino acids. CDR1 and CDR2 from the germline V gene are SGHDT and YYEEEE. V dropped 4 bases and J dropped 1 base, with 18 bases sitting between them. The CDR3 coding sequence is TGTGCCAGCAGCGGGTCGTGGCAGGGTTTGTCCTACGAGCAGTACTTC. Residues: CASSGSWQGLSYEQYF.

Only one count was recorded for this clone. The chain links TRBV21-1 to TRBJ1-1; the table calls TRBD1, which could not be checked here. TRBV21-1 is a recognized pseudogene. This CDR3 comprises 13 residues. CDR3 sequence (DNA): TGTGCCAGCGTTTTCACAGGGAACACTGAAGCTTTCTTT. It codes for CASVFTGNTEAFF.

This clone was seen more than once but under ten times. The CDR3 bases are TGTGCCTGGAGTGTGCGATCCAGGGAAACCTATGGCTACACCTTC. It is translated as CAWSVRSRETYGYTF. The rearrangement links TRBV30 to TRBJ1-2, with D perhaps matching TRBD1 (5 bases). This CDR3 contains 15 residues. V shed 0 bases and J shed 4 bases, with 15 bases lying between them. CDR1 and CDR2 (germline): GTSNPN, SVGIG (reference sequence).

The J gene is TRBJ2-1, the V gene TRBV14; D remains unclear. The CDR3 spans 15 residues. Germline-derived CDR1 and CDR2 are SGHDN and FVKESK. The V end was cut by 0 bases, the J end by 4 bases, with 10 bases between. The DNA for the CDR3 is TGTGCCAGCAGCCAAGAGATGGGCAGGTACAATGAGCAGTTCTTC. It yields the protein CASSQEMGRYNEQFF.

The chain is built from TRBV6-5 and TRBJ1-1; 8 positions agree with TRBD1. The CDR3 is 14 residues long. Germline CDR1 and CDR2: MNHEY and SVGAGI. J gave up 4 bases and V 6 bases, and 7 bases lay outside the gene matches. The CDR3 DNA reads TGTGCCAGCAGGACCGACAGGGGAGGCACTGAAGCTTTCTTT. This codes for CASRTDRGGTEAFF.

The V and J genes are TRBV4-3 and TRBJ1-2; 7 bases agree with TRBD1. Germline V gene lookup returns CDR1 LGHNA and CDR2 YSLEER. V was clipped by 0 bases and J by 7 bases; unmatched bases: 8. The CDR3 length is 15 residues. This chain's CDR3 is CASSQDQGGAFGYTF. CDR3 sequence (DNA): TGCGCCAGCAGCCAAGATCAGGGGGGCGCGTTTGGCTACACCTTC.

The chain uses TRBV21-1 and TRBJ1-2; no DNA check was done on the table's D call, TRBD1. TRBV21-1 constitutes a pseudogene. The CDR3 is made up of 16 amino acids. The CDR3 coding sequence is TGTGCCAGCAGCGATCTTATTCCGGGACAGGGTTGGGGCTACACCTTC. Protein: CASSDLIPGQGWGYTF.

This clone was picked up a small number of times. The genes are TRBV5-4 and TRBJ2-7; 9 nucleotides line up with TRBD1. The CDR3 covers 19 residues. The ends lost 4 bases at V and 0 bases at J; junction bases unmatched: 17. Germline lookup yields CDR1 SGHNT and CDR2 YYREEE (reference sequence). As DNA, the CDR3 is TGTGCCAGCAGCCGAAGGGACAGGGAGGGGTCCTTGAGCTCCTACGAGCAGTACTTC. This sequence encodes CASSRRDREGSLSSYEQYF. The whole variable domain, remainder taken from reference TRBV5-4 and TRBJ2-7, is ETGVTQSPTHLIKTRGQQVTLRCSSQSGHNTVSWYQQALGQGPQFIFQYYREEENGRGNFPPRFSGLQFPNYSSELNVNALELDDSALYLCASSRRDREGSLSSYEQYFGPGTRLTVT.